The present T cell receptor beta chain was sequenced within a study of T cells after yellow fever vaccination. This clonotype occurred a few times. A read error is possible here, since a much larger clone lies one base away. CDR3 length: 16 amino acids. With V trimmed by 3 bases and J by 2 bases, 3 bases remained unmatched. CDR1 and CDR2 from the germline V gene are ENHRY and SYGVKD. Synthesis of TCR cDNA relied on 5'RACE template switching, which attached a universal primer site and UMIs. TCRdb analysed the 5' RACE reads with MiXCR anew, one entry per CDR3 protein. Seen here are some 120,000 distinct CDR3 sequences, roughly 10% observed once, and the top ten hold 30% to 50%.

Material: CD8+ T cells sorted from PBMCs, obtained on the day of the yellow fever booster vaccination. The chain combines TRBV10-3 with TRBJ2-6, with TRBD1 matching 8 bases. The receptor comes from a young man who received the YFV17D yellow fever vaccine. The CDR3, as DNA: TGTGCCATCAGTGACTCAGGGGGCGCTGGGGCCAACGTCCTGACTTTC. Amino acids: CAISDSGGAGANVLTF.